This T cell receptor (beta chain) emerged from a study of CD8+ T cells in alopecia areata. Turning to the study itself: Tofacitinib therapy lasting 6 to 18 months was followed by 6 months off drug.

Sequencing templates came from extracted RNA that was reverse transcribed into cDNA. Data came from immunoSEQ multiplex PCR; TCRdb stores just in-frame clones and leaves some out. There are approximately 200,000 clones in the sample; roughly 64% occur only once, and roughly 5% lies in the top ten. This clone was seen a handful of times. Sample treatment: oral pan-JAK inhibitor, 5-10 mg twice daily. In alopecia areata patients, both lesional scalp punch biopsies and peripheral blood were collected. The receptor's source is a human donor with alopecia areata. The input for sequencing was CD4+ T cells sorted from blood, taken at week 24, from a patient treated with tofacitinib.

CDR3 sequence reads: CASSPSPGNYGYTF. Here the CDR3 DNA reads TGCGCCAGCAGCCCGAGCCCGGGAAACTATGGCTACACCTTC. J is TRBJ1-2 and V is TRBV5-1; D unresolved. The CDR3 covers 14 residues. With 4 bases removed from V and 2 bases from J, the gap between germline ends came to 12 bases. Germline CDR1 and CDR2: SGHRS and YFSETQ.